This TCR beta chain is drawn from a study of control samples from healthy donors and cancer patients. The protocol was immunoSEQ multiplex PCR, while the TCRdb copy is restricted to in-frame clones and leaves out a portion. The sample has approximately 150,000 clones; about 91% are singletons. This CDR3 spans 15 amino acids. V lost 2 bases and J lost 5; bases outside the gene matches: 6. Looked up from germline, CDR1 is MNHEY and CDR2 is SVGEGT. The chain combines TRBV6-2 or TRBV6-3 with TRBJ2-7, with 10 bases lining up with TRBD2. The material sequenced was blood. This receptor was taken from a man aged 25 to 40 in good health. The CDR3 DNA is TGTGCCAGCAGTTACCTCGGACTAGCGGTAGACGAGCAGTACTTC. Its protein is CASSYLGLAVDEQYF.